One and the same sample provided the 21 T cell receptor beta chains below, sequenced in a study of control samples from healthy donors and cancer patients (dated by TCRdb to between 2020 and 2021). Receptor amplification or capture employed the immunoSEQ multiplex PCR assay. Imported from immuneACCESS, the table was reduced by TCRdb to in-frame sequences with V and J called. These copies leave out some clones; in studies compared against another copy, an unresolved V gene accounts for under half, and the cause of the remainder is not known. Counted in this sample were fewer than 500,000 clones; roughly 90% of them appeared once. 5.5% to 7.5% of the sample is held by the ten biggest clonotypes. The sequenced material came from PBMCs. The receptors come from a man aged 40-55 years with head and neck cancer.

The chain uses TRBV7-9 and TRBJ1-1, with D possibly matching TRBD1 (6 bases). Trimming shortened V by 5 bases and J by 2 bases, and 12 bases separated the two germline ends. Per the germline V gene, CDR1 is SEHNR and CDR2 is FQNEAQ (reference sequence). The CDR3 has 14 residues. The CDR3 sequence: CASSIGQINTEAFF. The CDR3 DNA reads TGTGCCAGCAGCATCGGACAGATAAACACTGAAGCTTTCTTT.

The chain combines TRBV19 with TRBJ1-2; D is perhaps TRBD1 (5 bases). V was trimmed by 2 bases and J by 0 bases, leaving 7 bases between them. The CDR3 sequence is 14 residues long. CDR1 and CDR2 from the germline V gene are LNHDA and SQIVND (reference sequence). The CDR3 sequence: CASSITGANYGYTF. CDR3 nucleotides: TGTGCCAGTAGTATAACAGGCGCTAACTATGGCTACACCTTC.

The chain is built from TRBV19 and TRBJ2-2; D may be TRBD1 or TRBD2 (6 bases each). CDR3 length: 14 amino acids. V gave up 9 bases and J gave up 2 bases, with 13 bases separating them. Germline V CDR1 and CDR2: LNHDA, SQIVND (reference sequence). The CDR3 loop reads CASHREVNTGELFF. The CDR3 coding sequence is TGTGCCAGCCACAGGGAGGTAAACACCGGGGAGCTGTTTTTT. The variable domain in full, completed from reference TRBV19 and TRBJ2-2, reads DGGITQSPKYLFRKEGQNVTLSCEQNLNHDAMYWYRQDPGQGLRLIYYSQIVNDFQKGDIAEGYSVSREKKESFPLTVTSAQKNPTAFYLCASHREVNTGELFFGEGSRLTVL.

The V call is TRBV24-1, the J call TRBJ2-5, with 8 bases that match TRBD2. Per the germline V gene, CDR1 is KGHDR and CDR2 is SFDVKD. The CDR3 runs 18 residues. The V segment lost 3 bases and the J segment 1 base; nucleotides outside the gene matches: 12. The CDR3, as DNA: TGTGCCACCAGTGATAAGACGAGGGAGCGGGGGACCCAAGAGACCCAGTACTTC. This encodes CATSDKTRERGTQETQYF.

The gene calls are TRBV14 and TRBJ2-7; 9 bases agree with TRBD1. CDR3 size: 16 residues. Germline CDR1 reads SGHDN; CDR2 reads FVKESK. V lost 0 bases and J lost 4; bases outside the gene matches: 7. The CDR3 region has the DNA TGTGCCAGCAGCCAAGATATGGGACAGGGTGCTTACGAGCAGTACTTC. This codes for CASSQDMGQGAYEQYF.

The sample holds one count of this clone. This chain joins TRBV4-1 and TRBJ2-7; no reliable D call. V dropped 3 bases and J dropped 0 bases, with 15 bases sitting between them. CDR3 length: 16 amino acids. CDR1 and CDR2 from the germline V gene are MGHRA and YSYEKL. CDR3 nucleotide sequence: TGCGCCAGCAGCCACCTTTCGGCAGGTGGCTCCTACGAGCAGTACTTC. It specifies CASSHLSAGGSYEQYF.

The chain recombines TRBV28 with TRBJ2-5; D unclear. Germline CDR1 is MDHEN and CDR2 is SYDVKM. V shed 2 bases and J shed 1 base, with 8 bases lying between them. The CDR3 length is 14 residues. CDR3 region: CASSLGEPQETQYF. CDR3 in DNA: TGTGCCAGCAGTTTAGGCGAGCCCCAAGAGACCCAGTACTTC.

The chain uses TRBV4-1 and TRBJ2-4, with 8 bases that match TRBD1. Trimming at V came to 4 bases and at J to 4 bases, leaving 3 bases not matched to a gene. This CDR3 has 14 amino acids. Germline assignment: CDR1 MGHRA and CDR2 YSYEKL. CDR3 protein: CASSRGQGKNIQYF. As DNA, the CDR3 is TGCGCCAGCAGCCGAGGACAGGGAAAAAACATTCAGTACTTC.

V gene TRBV28 combines with J gene TRBJ1-1; D is uncertain. The germline gives CDR1 MDHEN, CDR2 SYDVKM. CDR3 length equals 14 residues. Trimming cost V 7 bases and J 0 bases, with 12 bases left between them. The CDR3 DNA is TGTGCCAGCACCCCCGGCGATATGAACACTGAAGCTTTCTTT. It is translated as CASTPGDMNTEAFF.

This sequence joins TRBV28 and TRBJ1-4, with 7 bases identical to TRBD1. J gave up 3 bases and V 6 bases, and 4 bases lay outside the gene matches. The CDR3 spans 14 residues. Per the germline V gene, CDR1 is MDHEN and CDR2 is SYDVKM. The CDR3 region has the DNA TGTGCCAGCAGGACCGGGACAGCTAATGAAAAACTGTTTTTT. As protein: CASRTGTANEKLFF.

This chain joins TRBV12-3 or TRBV12-4 and TRBJ1-1; D unresolved. Between the trimmed V and J ends, which lost 3 bases and 4 bases, there was a span of 6 bases. The CDR3 has 12 amino acids. The CDR3 reads CASSFAVTEAFF. The CDR3, as DNA: TGTGCCAGCAGTTTTGCTGTCACTGAAGCTTTCTTT.

The rearrangement uses TRBV10-3 and TRBJ1-3, with 7 nucleotides matching TRBD1. The V and J ends lost 8 bases and 0 bases, in that order; junction bases with no gene match: 10. Germline V gene lookup returns CDR1 ENHRY and CDR2 SYGVKD. The CDR3 extends over 16 amino acids. For the CDR3, the DNA is TGTGCCATCGCAACCAGCGGGACAGACTCTGGAAACACCATATATTTT. Protein sequence: CAIATSGTDSGNTIYF.

The chain joins TRBV5-1 to TRBJ2-3, with 11 bases aligning to TRBD2. Losses at the gene ends were 7 bases for V and 4 bases for J; bases not matched to a gene: 8. CDR3 size: 15 residues. CDR1 SGHRS and CDR2 YFSETQ come from the germline V gene. The CDR3 bases are TGCGCCAGCCGACTCGGACTAGCGGGTCCAGATACGCAGTATTTT. Translation gives CASRLGLAGPDTQYF.

The CDR3, as DNA: TGTGCCAGCAGTTCCCTAGGGCTCTACGAGCAGTACTTC. Protein sequence: CASSSLGLYEQYF. The rearrangement uses TRBV12-3 or TRBV12-4 and TRBJ2-7; no clear D gene. The CDR3 sequence is 13 residues long. V dropped 4 bases and J dropped 3 bases, with 10 bases sitting between them.

The chain combines TRBV3-1 (or the pseudogene TRBV3-2) with TRBJ2-1, with D perhaps assigned TRBD1 or TRBD2 (5 bases each). The ends were cut back, 3 bases at V and 7 bases at J, with 7 bases in the middle. Germline V gene lookup returns CDR1 LGHDT and CDR2 YNNKEL (reference sequence). The CDR3 consists of 12 residues. The CDR3 bases are TGTGCCAGCAGCCAGGGACGAAATGAGCAGTTCTTC. Translation gives CASSQGRNEQFF.

The chain combines TRBV25-1 with TRBJ2-5, with D hard to call. V lost 6 bases to trimming and J lost 5 bases, with 13 bases between them. Germline CDR1 is MGHDK and CDR2 is SYGVNS. The CDR3 loop spans 13 amino acids. The CDR3 bases are TGTGCCAGCAGCGACACGGTTGCGGAGACCCAGTACTTC. Protein product: CASSDTVAETQYF.

The chain has TRBV6-6 and TRBJ1-6, with D possibly being TRBD1 (5 bases). V was trimmed by 6 bases and J by 0 bases, leaving 24 bases between them. Germline values: CDR1 MNHNY, CDR2 SVGAGI (reference sequence). This CDR3 comprises 20 residues. In DNA, the CDR3 is TGTGCCAGCAGCACCTATGGAGGGACGTGGGTTAGCTCCTATAATTCACCCCTCCACTTT. This translates into CASSTYGGTWVSSYNSPLHF.

The count of this clone is one. The rearrangement joins TRBV30 to TRBJ1-5; the match to TRBD1 covers 7 bases. CDR3 size: 13 residues. V shed 4 bases and J 6 bases; nucleotides not matched to a gene: 6. Germline V CDR1 and CDR2: GTSNPN, SVGIG (reference sequence). The CDR3 sequence: CAWNQGGGQPQHF. DNA for the CDR3: TGTGCCTGGAACCAGGGGGGAGGTCAGCCCCAGCATTTT.

The chain recombines TRBV6-5 with TRBJ1-5; 8 nucleotides match TRBD1. Germline values: CDR1 MNHEY, CDR2 SVGAGI. Germline trimming cut 1 base from V and 6 bases from J; bases unmatched to any gene: 8. This CDR3 is 16 amino acids long. Written as DNA, the CDR3 is TGTGCCAGCAGTTACTTACCACAGGGGGGGGGTCAGCCCCAGCATTTT. Its translation is CASSYLPQGGGQPQHF.

The V gene is TRBV19, the J gene TRBJ1-1; TRBD1 aligns across 9 bases. The V and J ends lost 7 bases and 1 base, in that order; junction bases with no gene match: 13. There are 17 residues in the CDR3. Germline V CDR1 and CDR2: LNHDA, SQIVND (reference sequence). The CDR3 region is CASTNWGQGSANTEAFF. CDR3 in DNA: TGTGCCAGTACCAACTGGGGACAGGGTAGTGCGAACACTGAAGCTTTCTTT.

This chain uses TRBV10-2 with TRBJ2-4, with D unclear. CDR1 is WSHSY and CDR2 is SAAADI in the germline V gene. The CDR3 extends over 17 amino acids. Trimming stripped 3 bases from V and 0 bases from J, with 15 bases between. CDR3 protein: CASSDSLTSIAKNIQYF. The CDR3, as DNA: TGCGCCAGCAGTGACTCTCTTACAAGTATAGCCAAAAACATTCAGTACTTC.